The 15 T cell receptor beta chains below come from one sample, sequenced in a study of CD8 T cells in ankylosing spondylitis. MiXCR, run by TCRdb on the 5' RACE reads, gives a single entry per CDR3 protein. The data hold hundreds of thousands of distinct CDR3 sequences, with over 9.5% observed a single time. The sequencing sample was made of blood, either unsorted or a sorted T cell fraction (not recorded which). All receptors come from a male donor with ankylosing spondylitis or in good health (not recorded which).

This clonotype was picked up a small number of times. V gene TRBV3-1 combines with J gene TRBJ2-1; 8 bases line up with TRBD2. The V and J ends lost 1 base and 0 bases, in that order; junction bases with no gene match: 8. Looked up from germline, CDR1 is LGHDT and CDR2 is YNNKEL (reference sequence). The CDR3 length is 18 residues. CDR3 nucleotide sequence: TGTGCCAGCAGCCAAGGAGCGAGCGGGAGACTCTCCTACAATGAGCAGTTCTTC. Translating gives CASSQGASGRLSYNEQFF.

The chain carries TRBV19 and TRBJ1-5; D perhaps matches TRBD1 (5 bases). CDR1 LNHDA and CDR2 SQIVND come from the germline V gene (reference sequence). This CDR3 is built from 14 residues. V lost 3 bases to trimming and J lost 3 bases, with 9 bases between them. CDR3 region: CASSMDTDNQPQHF. The CDR3 coding sequence is TGTGCCAGTAGTATGGACACAGACAATCAGCCCCAGCATTTT.

This clonotype was detected a few times. This sequence may be a read error, since a much larger clone differs from it by one base. This sequence joins TRBV5-1 and TRBJ1-1; no clear D. The CDR3 is 14 amino acids. The germline V gene encodes CDR1 SGHRS and CDR2 YFSETQ. Trimming stripped 0 bases from V and 2 bases from J, with 8 bases between. The CDR3 region has the DNA TGCGCCAGCAGCTTGGATGAGGGAAACACTGAAGCTTTCTTT. It codes for CASSLDEGNTEAFF.

The chain recombines TRBV7-6 with TRBJ2-1; the D gene is possibly TRBD2 (7 bases). Trimming shortened V by 5 bases and J by 4 bases, and 18 bases separated the two germline ends. This CDR3 is 16 amino acids long. The germline CDR1 and CDR2 sequences are SGHVS and FNYEAQ. The CDR3 region is CASSTDGGGGYNEQFF. The CDR3 DNA follows: TGTGCCAGCAGCACCGATGGGGGCGGGGGATACAATGAGCAGTTCTTC.

CDR3 DNA: TGCGCCAGCAGCTTGGCGGACAGAAACTATGGCTACACCTTC. It is translated as CASSLADRNYGYTF. The gene calls are TRBV5-1 and TRBJ1-2, with D possibly being TRBD1 (6 bases). CDR3 size: 14 residues. CDR1 is SGHRS and CDR2 is YFSETQ in the germline V gene. V lost 0 bases and J 2 bases, leaving 8 bases between the germline ends. The entire variable domain, with the rest obtained from reference TRBV5-1 and TRBJ1-2, is as follows: KAGVTQTPRYLIKTRGQQVTLSCSPISGHRSVSWYQQTPGQGLQFLFEYFSETQRNKGNFPGRFSGRQFSNSRSEMNVSTLELGDSALYLCASSLADRNYGYTFGSGTRLTVV.

In this sample, this clonotype turned up a few times. The rearrangement links TRBV20-1 to TRBJ2-1, with TRBD2 as a possible D gene (7 bases). CDR1 and CDR2 from the germline V gene are DFQATT and SNEGSKA (reference sequence). This CDR3 has 15 residues. Trimming cost V 5 bases and J 0 bases, with 14 bases left between them. CDR3 residues: CSAAPGGHSYNEQFF. As DNA, the CDR3 is TGCAGTGCTGCCCCCGGGGGGCACTCCTACAATGAGCAGTTCTTC.

This chain links TRBV29-1 with TRBJ2-5, with a weak D call TRBD2 (5 bases). Trimming cost V 4 bases and J 5 bases, with 17 bases left between them. Looked up from germline, CDR1 is SQVTM and CDR2 is ANQGSEA. The CDR3 loop spans 14 amino acids. The CDR3 bases are TGCAGCGTTGGAGGAGGCATATCGGGGGAGACCCAGTACTTC. Its protein is CSVGGGISGETQYF.

The V and J genes are TRBV12-3 or TRBV12-4 and TRBJ1-2; weak D call: TRBD1 (5 bases). This CDR3 region has 13 residues. V was clipped by 5 bases and J by 6 bases, with 13 bases between them. The CDR3: CASSRQGRDGYTF. DNA of the CDR3: TGTGCCAGCAGTCGTCAGGGTAGGGATGGCTACACCTTC.

This clonotype was seen only a few times. The chain couples TRBV5-6 to TRBJ2-7, with unresolved D. Trimming took off 4 bases at V and 0 bases at J, with 14 bases between the two ends. This CDR3 is 15 amino acids long. Germline V lookup: CDR1 SGHDT, CDR2 YYEEEE. DNA of the CDR3: TGTGCCAGCAGCCTTCTGGGTGACAACTCCTACGAGCAGTACTTC. Amino acids: CASSLLGDNSYEQYF.

This clonotype has ten or more counts. The chain has TRBV7-9 and TRBJ1-1, with 9 positions matching TRBD1. Germline V gene data show CDR1 as SEHNR and CDR2 as FQNEAQ (reference sequence). The V segment lost 6 bases and the J segment 6 bases; nucleotides outside the gene matches: 8. CDR3 size: 14 residues. The CDR3 DNA reads as TGTGCCAGCAGACCAGGACAGGGGATACCTGAAGCTTTCTTT. It specifies CASRPGQGIPEAFF.

This clonotype was picked up a small number of times. The CDR3 DNA follows: TGTGCCAGCAGCTCGGCGGGGGAAACCGGTGAGCAGTTCTTC. This gives the protein CASSSAGETGEQFF. This rearrangement joins TRBV11-2 to TRBJ2-1; 7 nucleotides line up with TRBD2. CDR1 is SGHAT and CDR2 is FQNNGV in the germline V gene. Trimming removed 4 bases from V and 9 bases from J; junction bases left unmatched: 9. There are 14 residues in the CDR3. Supplemented by reference TRBV11-2 and TRBJ2-1, the full variable domain reads EAGVAQSPRYKIIEKRQSVAFWCNPISGHATLYWYQQILGQGPKLLIQFQNNGVVDDSQLPKDRFSAERLKGVDSTLKIQPAKLEDSAVYLCASSSAGETGEQFFGPGTRLTVL.

Concerning this clonotype itself: A much larger clone lies a single base off, so this may be a read error. The rearrangement links TRBV9 to TRBJ2-1; 11 bases match TRBD1. V was clipped by 4 bases and J by 9 bases; unmatched bases: 9. The V gene's germline CDR1 is SGDLS and CDR2 YYNGEE. CDR3 size: 15 residues. CDR3 sequence (DNA): TGTGCCAGCAGCAAGCCTGGACAGGGGGCTCCTGAGCAGTTCTTC. Residues: CASSKPGQGAPEQFF.

This clonotype appeared many times. The genes are TRBV5-1 and TRBJ2-5; TRBD2 is a possible D gene (6 bases). The ends were cut back, 2 bases at V and 1 base at J, with 12 bases in the middle. Germline V gene sequence: CDR1 SGHRS, CDR2 YFSETQ. The CDR3 totals 15 residues. The CDR3 loop is CASSFAGLTQETQYF. The DNA of the CDR3 is TGCGCCAGCAGCTTCGCCGGACTAACCCAAGAGACCCAGTACTTC.

This clonotype showed up many times. The chain employs TRBV5-1 and TRBJ1-2, with D maybe TRBD1 (5 bases). CDR1 and CDR2 from the germline V gene are SGHRS and YFSETQ. CDR3 length equals 15 residues. V was shortened by 3 bases and J by 2 bases, with 14 bases between the two germline ends. In nucleotides, the CDR3 is TGCGCCAGCAGCTCCCCGGGGGGAGAGAACTATGGCTACACCTTC. It specifies CASSSPGGENYGYTF.

As regards this clonotype: An end of the junction does not agree with germline; a read error may underlie this. The gene calls are TRBV2 and TRBJ2-1; 12 bases line up with TRBD2. The CDR3 loop spans 17 amino acids. Germline V gene lookup returns CDR1 SNHLY and CDR2 FYNNEI. The CDR3 protein is CASSEARLAGGDNEQLF. The CDR3, as DNA: TGTGCCAGCAGTGAAGCAAGGCTAGCGGGGGGGGACAATGAGCAGCTCTTC.